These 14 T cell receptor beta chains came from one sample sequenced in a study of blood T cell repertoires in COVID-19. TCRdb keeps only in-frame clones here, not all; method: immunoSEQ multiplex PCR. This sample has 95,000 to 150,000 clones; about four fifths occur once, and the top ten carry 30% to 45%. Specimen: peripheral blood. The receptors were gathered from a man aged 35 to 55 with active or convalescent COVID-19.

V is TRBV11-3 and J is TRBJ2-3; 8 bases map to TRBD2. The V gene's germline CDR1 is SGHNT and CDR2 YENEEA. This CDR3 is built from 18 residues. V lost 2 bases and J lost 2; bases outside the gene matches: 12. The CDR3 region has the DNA TGTGCCAGCAGCTTATGGGGCACGCCGGGGGGGGCCACAGATACGCAGTATTTT. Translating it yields CASSLWGTPGGATDTQYF.

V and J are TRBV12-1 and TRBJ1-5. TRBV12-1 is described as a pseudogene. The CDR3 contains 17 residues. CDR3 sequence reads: CASSFRLGRNSNQPQHF. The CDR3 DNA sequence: TGTGCCAGCAGCTTTAGGTTAGGGAGAAATAGCAATCAGCCCCAGCATTTT.

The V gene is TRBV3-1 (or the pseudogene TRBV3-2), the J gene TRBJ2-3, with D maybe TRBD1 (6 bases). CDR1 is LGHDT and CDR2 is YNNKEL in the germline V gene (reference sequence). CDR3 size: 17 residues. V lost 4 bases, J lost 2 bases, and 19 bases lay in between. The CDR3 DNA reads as TGTGCCAGCAGCCCAGAGAACAGGGAACACTTCACAGATACGCAGTATTTT. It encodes CASSPENREHFTDTQYF.

The CDR3 DNA reads TGTGCCAGCAGTTACCAGGAGAACACTGAAGCTTTCTTT. Its protein is CASSYQENTEAFF. This chain joins TRBV6-6 and TRBJ1-1; D gene ambiguous. CDR1 MNHNY and CDR2 SVGAGI come from the germline V gene (reference sequence). V was trimmed by 2 bases and J by 1 base, leaving 5 bases between them. The CDR3 is 13 amino acids.

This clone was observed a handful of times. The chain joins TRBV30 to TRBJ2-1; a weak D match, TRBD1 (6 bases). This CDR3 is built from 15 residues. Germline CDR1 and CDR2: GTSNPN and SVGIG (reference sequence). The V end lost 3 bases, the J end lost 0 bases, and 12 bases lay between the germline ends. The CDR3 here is CAWRRTVPSYNEQFF. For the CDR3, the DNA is TGTGCCTGGAGACGGACAGTCCCCTCCTACAATGAGCAGTTCTTC.

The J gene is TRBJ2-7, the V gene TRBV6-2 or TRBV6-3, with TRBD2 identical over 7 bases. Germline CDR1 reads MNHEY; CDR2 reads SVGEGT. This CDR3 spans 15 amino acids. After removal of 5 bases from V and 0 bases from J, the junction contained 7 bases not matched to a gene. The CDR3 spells CASSLWGGSSYEQYF. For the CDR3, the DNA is TGTGCCAGCAGTCTTTGGGGGGGGAGCTCCTACGAGCAGTACTTC.

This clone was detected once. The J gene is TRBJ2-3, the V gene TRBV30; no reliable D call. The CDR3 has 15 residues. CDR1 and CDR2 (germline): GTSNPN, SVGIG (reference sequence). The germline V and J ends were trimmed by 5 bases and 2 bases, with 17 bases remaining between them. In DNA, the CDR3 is TGTGCCTGGGTGGCGACTTCCCCTCCCACAGATACGCAGTATTTT. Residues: CAWVATSPPTDTQYF.

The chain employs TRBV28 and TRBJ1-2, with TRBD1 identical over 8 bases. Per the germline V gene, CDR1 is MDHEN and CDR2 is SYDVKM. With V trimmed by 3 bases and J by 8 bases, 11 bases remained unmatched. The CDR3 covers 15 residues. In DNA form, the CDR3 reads TGTGCCAGCAGTTTTGAGGGCAGGGGGCCCAACGGCTACACCTTC. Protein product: CASSFEGRGPNGYTF.

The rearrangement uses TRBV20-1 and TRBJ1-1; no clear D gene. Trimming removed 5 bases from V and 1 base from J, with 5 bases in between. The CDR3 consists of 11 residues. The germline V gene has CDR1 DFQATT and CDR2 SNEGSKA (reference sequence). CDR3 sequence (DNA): TGCAGTGCTCTCAGGAACACTGAAGCTTTCTTT. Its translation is CSALRNTEAFF.

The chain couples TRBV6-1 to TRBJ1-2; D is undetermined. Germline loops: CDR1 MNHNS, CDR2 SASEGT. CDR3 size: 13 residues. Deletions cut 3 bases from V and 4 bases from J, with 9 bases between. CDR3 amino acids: CASSEVVVYGYTF. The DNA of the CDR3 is TGTGCCAGCAGTGAGGTTGTAGTCTATGGCTACACCTTC.

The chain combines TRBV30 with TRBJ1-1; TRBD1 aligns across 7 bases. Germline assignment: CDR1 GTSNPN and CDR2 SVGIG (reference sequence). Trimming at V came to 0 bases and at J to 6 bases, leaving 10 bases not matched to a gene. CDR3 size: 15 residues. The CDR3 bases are TGTGCCTGGAGTGTGGGGGCCAAGGGGGCCCCTGAAGCTTTCTTT. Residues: CAWSVGAKGAPEAFF.

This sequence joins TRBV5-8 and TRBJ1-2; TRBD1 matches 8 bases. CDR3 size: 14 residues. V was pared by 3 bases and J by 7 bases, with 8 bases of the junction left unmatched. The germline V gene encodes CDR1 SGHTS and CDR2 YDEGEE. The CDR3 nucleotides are TGTGCCAGCAGCTGGAGACAGGGGCGGATTGGCTACACCTTC. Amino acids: CASSWRQGRIGYTF.

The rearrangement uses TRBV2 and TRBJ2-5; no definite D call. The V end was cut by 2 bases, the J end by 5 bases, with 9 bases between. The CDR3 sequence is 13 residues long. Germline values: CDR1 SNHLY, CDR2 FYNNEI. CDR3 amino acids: CASSEQVSETQYF. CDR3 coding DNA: TGTGCCAGCAGTGAACAGGTATCGGAGACCCAGTACTTC.

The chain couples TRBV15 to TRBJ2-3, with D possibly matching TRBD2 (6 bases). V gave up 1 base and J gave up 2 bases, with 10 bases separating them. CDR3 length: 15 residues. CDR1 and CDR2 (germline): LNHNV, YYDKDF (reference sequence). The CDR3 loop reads CATSRGWGDTDTQYF. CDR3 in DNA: TGTGCCACCAGCAGAGGGTGGGGGGACACAGATACGCAGTATTTT.